The T cell receptor (beta chain) under discussion was sequenced for a study of T cell repertoires in aging, cancer and after chemotherapy. Study as a whole: Donor ages fell into six groups from 30 or younger up to 70 or older.

Amplification of TCR beta used genomic DNA extracted from peripheral blood. V was clipped by 7 bases and J by 7 bases, with 10 bases between them. The CDR3 extends over 12 amino acids. The germline gives CDR1 KGHSH, CDR2 LQKENI. Study-wide points: Rebound thymic output was suggested by rising median generation probability during chemotherapy in each cancer cohort. Immunological memory after chemotherapy cannot be judged from the repertoire data. In healthy donors, age-related TCR diversity loss mainly reflected lost richness.

On this clonotype itself: Its antigen remains unknown. This clone may be a read error of a much larger clone one base away.

Rearranged V-D-J TRB sequences were amplified with a mixed TRB-A/B primer pool. TCRdb analysed the multiplex PCR reads with MiXCR anew, one entry per CDR3 protein. The sample shows thousands of distinct CDR3 sequences, around 24% of them seen only once. Sequenced: blood. This clonotype was obtained from a human donor in good health. The chain is built from TRBV18 and TRBJ1-4, with a tentative D call TRBD1 (5 bases). The CDR3 is CASLQDGEKLFF. In nucleotides, the CDR3 is TGTGCCAGCTTACAGGATGGTGAAAAACTGTTTTTT.